The next 11 T cell receptor beta chains were all read from a single sample in a study of cytomegalovirus exposure and HLA in healthy donors. The PCR employed 60 Vbeta primers together with 13 Jbeta primers. Generated by immunoSEQ multiplex PCR, the TCRdb table keeps only in-frame clones and is missing some. The sample holds some 81,000 clones, 55% to 85% seen once. Material: PBMCs. These receptors were collected from a woman aged 40 to 49 in good health and CMV-seropositive.

In DNA form, the CDR3 reads TGCAGCGTTTCTCACACAGGGTTCTATGGCTACACCTTC. Its protein product is CSVSHTGFYGYTF. The rearrangement joins TRBV29-1 to TRBJ1-2, with D tentatively TRBD1 (6 bases). The CDR3 covers 13 residues. V was pared by 5 bases and J by 4 bases, with 14 bases between. From germline, CDR1 is SQVTM and CDR2 ANQGSEA.

The chain is built from TRBV7-9 and TRBJ2-5, with D tentatively TRBD1 (5 bases). Trimming left V 5 bases short and J 1 base short, with 8 bases between. The CDR3 length is 13 residues. In germline, CDR1 is SEHNR, CDR2 FQNEAQ (reference sequence). The CDR3 nucleotides are TGTGCCAGCAGCCAGGGTGTCCAAGAGACCCAGTACTTC. Protein product: CASSQGVQETQYF.

In its sample, this clone was seen a few times. The V call is TRBV6-1, the J call TRBJ1-2, with D maybe TRBD1 (5 bases). CDR3 size: 10 residues. V lost 7 bases and J 7 bases, leaving 7 bases between the germline ends. Germline CDR1 MNHNS, CDR2 SASEGT. This CDR3 reads CASIGAGYTF. Here the CDR3 DNA reads TGTGCCAGCATTGGGGCTGGCTACACCTTC.

CDR3 region: CASQGGTEAFF. DNA for the CDR3: TGTGCCAGCCAAGGAGGCACTGAAGCTTTCTTT. The rearrangement joins TRBV2 to TRBJ1-1; D uncertain. The CDR3 loop spans 11 amino acids. Germline assignment: CDR1 SNHLY and CDR2 FYNNEI. With 8 bases removed from V and 4 bases from J, the gap between germline ends came to 8 bases.

This chain uses TRBV7-2 with TRBJ2-6, with D unclear. This CDR3 spans 14 amino acids. V was trimmed by 4 bases and J by 3 bases, leaving 7 bases between them. The germline V gene has CDR1 SGHTA and CDR2 FQGNSA. The CDR3 protein is CASSSGLGANVLTF. Here the CDR3 DNA reads TGTGCCAGCAGCTCTGGCCTTGGGGCCAACGTCCTGACTTTC. The full variable domain, with the rest looked up from reference TRBV7-2 and TRBJ2-6, is GAGVSQSPSNKVTEKGKDVELRCDPISGHTALYWYRQSLGQGLEFLIYFQGNSAPDKSGLPSDRFSAERTGGSVSTLTIQRTQQEDSAVYLCASSSGLGANVLTFGAGSRLTVL.

The J gene is TRBJ1-4, the V gene TRBV2, with D possibly TRBD1 on 5 matching bases. V was pared by 4 bases and J by 10 bases, with 16 bases between. The germline V gene has CDR1 SNHLY and CDR2 FYNNEI. The length of the CDR3 is 14 residues. The CDR3 loop reads CASSVETSGGKLFF. The CDR3 nucleotides read TGTGCCAGCAGTGTCGAGACCTCGGGGGGAAAACTGTTTTTT.

The V and J genes are TRBV9 and TRBJ2-7; the D gene is possibly TRBD1 (7 bases). Germline assignment: CDR1 SGDLS and CDR2 YYNGEE. V lost 0 bases and J lost 4, with 14 bases in between. The CDR3 totals 15 residues. CDR3 sequence: CASSVEEGRGYEQYF. DNA for the CDR3: TGTGCCAGCAGCGTAGAGGAGGGCAGGGGGTACGAGCAGTACTTC.

The chain couples TRBV2 to TRBJ2-7, with TRBD1 identical over 8 bases. V shed 6 bases and J 1 base; nucleotides not matched to a gene: 5. The CDR3 extends over 14 amino acids. Germline CDR1 SNHLY, CDR2 FYNNEI. The DNA for the CDR3 is TGTGCCAGCAGGGAGACAGGGGAATCCTACGAGCAGTACTTC. Translated, it gives CASRETGESYEQYF.

This rearrangement joins TRBV5-1 to TRBJ2-3; tentatively, D is TRBD2 (5 bases). V was pared by 5 bases and J by 0 bases, with 10 bases between. Germline V gene data show CDR1 as SGHRS and CDR2 as YFSETQ. The CDR3 has 14 amino acids. The CDR3 DNA reads as TGCGCCAGCAGAGCGGCGGAGAGCACAGATACGCAGTATTTT. It specifies CASRAAESTDTQYF.

This chain connects TRBV28 to TRBJ1-5; a weak D match, TRBD1 (6 bases). Germline V CDR1 and CDR2: MDHEN, SYDVKM. The V and J ends lost 8 bases and 1 base respectively, with 15 bases between them. The CDR3 length is 15 residues. The CDR3 nucleotides are TGTGCCAGCCGCCCGGGGGGCGCAAGCAATCAGCCCCAGCATTTT. Its translation is CASRPGGASNQPQHF.

V and J are TRBV19 and TRBJ1-4, with 7 bases that match TRBD1. The V gene's germline CDR1 is LNHDA and CDR2 SQIVND (reference sequence). The CDR3 loop spans 13 amino acids. The ends lost 10 bases at V and 5 bases at J; junction bases unmatched: 7. DNA of the CDR3: TGTGCCATAGGAACAGGGGCAAATGAAAAACTGTTTTTT. It specifies CAIGTGANEKLFF.